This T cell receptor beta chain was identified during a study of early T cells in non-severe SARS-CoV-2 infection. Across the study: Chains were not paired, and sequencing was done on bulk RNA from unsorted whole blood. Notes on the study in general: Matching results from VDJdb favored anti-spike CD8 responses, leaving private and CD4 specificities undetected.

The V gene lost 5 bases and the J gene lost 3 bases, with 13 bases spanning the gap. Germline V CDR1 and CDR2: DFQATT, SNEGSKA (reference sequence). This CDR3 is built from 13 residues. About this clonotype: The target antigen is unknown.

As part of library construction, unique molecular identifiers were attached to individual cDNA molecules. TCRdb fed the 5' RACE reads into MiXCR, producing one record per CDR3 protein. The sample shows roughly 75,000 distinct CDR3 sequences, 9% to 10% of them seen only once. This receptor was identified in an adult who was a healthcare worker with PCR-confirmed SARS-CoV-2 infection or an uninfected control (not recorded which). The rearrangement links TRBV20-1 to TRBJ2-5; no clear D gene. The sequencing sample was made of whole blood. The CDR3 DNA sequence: TGCAGTGCTTCCAAACTCGTTGAAGAGACCCAGTACTTC. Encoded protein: CSASKLVEETQYF.